The 4 T cell receptor beta chains in this list originate from one sample, sequenced in a study of OX40 agonist ivuxolimab in advanced cancers. TCRdb's table, derived via immunoSEQ multiplex PCR, lists solely in-frame clones and lacks some. The data show tens of thousands of clones, about 85% seen once. The specimen comprised CD4+ or CD8+ T cells sorted from blood, sampled in a trial of the OX40 agonist ivuxolimab. Receptors originate from an adult with an advanced solid tumor such as melanoma, head and neck, liver or kidney cancer.

The V and J genes are TRBV18 and TRBJ2-1; 15 bases fit TRBD2. V lost 3 bases to trimming and J lost 2 bases; unmatched junction nucleotides: 5. This CDR3 comprises 18 residues. CDR1 is KGHSH and CDR2 is LQKENI in the germline V gene. CDR3: CASSPPGLAGGTYNEQFF. The CDR3 coding sequence is TGTGCCAGCTCACCCCCGGGACTAGCGGGGGGCACCTACAATGAGCAGTTCTTC.

CDR3 residues: CASSATQNTEAFF. In DNA, the CDR3 is TGTGCCAGTAGTGCGACCCAGAACACTGAAGCTTTCTTT. This chain uses TRBV19 with TRBJ1-1; D is undetermined. The germline gives CDR1 LNHDA, CDR2 SQIVND (reference sequence). The CDR3 is made up of 13 amino acids. The V and J ends lost 5 bases and 1 base respectively, with 8 bases between them.

On this clone itself: Compared with germline, one end of the junction differs, possibly owing to a read error. This sample includes further DNA sequences coding for the same CDR3. The chain joins TRBV29-1 to TRBJ2-7; D is uncertain. Germline lookup yields CDR1 SQVTM and CDR2 ANQGSEA. The CDR3 totals 13 residues. CDR3 nucleotide sequence: TGCAGCGTTGTCTTATACTTCTCCTATGAGCAGTACTTC. It encodes CSVVLYFSYEQYF.

The chain employs TRBV18 and TRBJ1-4, with D possibly matching TRBD1 (5 bases). The CDR3 extends over 17 amino acids. The V gene lost 3 bases and the J gene lost 0 bases, with 14 bases spanning the gap. CDR1 is KGHSH and CDR2 is LQKENI in the germline V gene. The CDR3 coding sequence is TGTGCCAGCTCACCGCGGCCGACAGATGCAACTAATGAAAAACTGTTTTTT. This gives the protein CASSPRPTDATNEKLFF.